This paragraph covers one TCR beta chain sequence. Its antigen is not identified. This entry comes from a study of shared clonotypes between healthy human individuals. The wider study: Those who served as donors were two women and a few men between the ages of 18 and 49.

Every subset had its genomic DNA shared out evenly among several immunoSEQ plates. Profiled with immunoSEQ multiplex PCR; TCRdb holds only in-frame clones, not every one. The repertoire includes 1.6 million or so clones, about 98.5% of them detected once, and roughly 0.35% sits in the top ten. The CDR3 is 14 residues long. Germline CDR1 and CDR2: PRHDT and FYEKMQ (reference sequence). V lost 0 bases, J lost 7 bases, and 10 bases lay in between. Findings of the study overall: Donors were few, which limited the genetic and exposure-history diversity represented. Sharing across a handful of donors was seen in 4% to 6.5% of naive CD4 clonotypes.

This TCR came from a man aged 25-45 years in good health. This chain uses TRBV13 with TRBJ2-1; D unresolved. The specimen was naive CD4+ T cells sorted from blood. Subset reported: CD45RA+ positively selected. The CDR3 spells CASSLGGIFNEQFF. The CDR3 bases are TGTGCCAGCAGCTTAGGGGGGATTTTTAATGAGCAGTTCTTC.